The sample holds a few counts of the clone carrying this T cell receptor beta chain. Its matching antigen is unknown. TCRdb reprocessed the 5' RACE reads via MiXCR and lists one record per CDR3 protein. The table lists 500,000 to 550,000 distinct CDR3 sequences, about an eighth of them singletons. This entry belongs to a study of CD8 T cells in ankylosing spondylitis. Overall study results and limits: A TCR beta motif of about 8 highly homologous variants seemed to mark ankylosing spondylitis blood. CD8+ disease-linked clones were present at relatively low frequencies in blood.

Germline lookup yields CDR1 SGDLS and CDR2 YYNGEE. This CDR3 contains 13 residues. V lost 3 bases to trimming and J lost 8 bases, with 14 bases between them. V is TRBV9 and J is TRBJ1-1, with a weak D call TRBD1 (5 bases). Input material: blood, either unsorted or a sorted T cell fraction (not recorded which). This TCR derives from a male donor with ankylosing spondylitis. The CDR3 bases are TGTGCCAGCAGCGCGATGGGGGTTGCCGAAGCTTTCTTT. Translated, it gives CASSAMGVAEAFF.